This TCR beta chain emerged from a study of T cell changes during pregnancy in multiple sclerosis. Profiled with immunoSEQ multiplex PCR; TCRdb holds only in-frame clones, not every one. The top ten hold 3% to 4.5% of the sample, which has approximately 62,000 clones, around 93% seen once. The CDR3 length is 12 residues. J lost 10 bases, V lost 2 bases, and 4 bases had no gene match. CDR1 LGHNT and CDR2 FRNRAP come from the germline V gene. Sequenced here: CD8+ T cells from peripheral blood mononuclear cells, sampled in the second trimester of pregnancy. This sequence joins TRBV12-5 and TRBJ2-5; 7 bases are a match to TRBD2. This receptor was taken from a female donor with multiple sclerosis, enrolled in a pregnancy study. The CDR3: CASGLPGGGQYF. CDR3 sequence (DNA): TGTGCTAGTGGTTTGCCGGGGGGAGGCCAGTACTTC.